These 25 T cell receptor beta chains were sequenced from one sample in a study of T-cell memory formation after mild COVID-19. TCRdb fed the 5' RACE reads into MiXCR, producing one record per CDR3 protein. The repertoire holds almost 250,000 distinct CDR3 sequences, 15% seen once, with 2.1% in the top ten. The sequenced sample was PBMCs or a T cell subset sorted from them (not recorded which). These receptors were taken from an adult woman who had mild COVID-19 (a few samples of this study predate the infection). Cell type and time point are not known.

The rearrangement joins TRBV6-5 to TRBJ2-1, with D uncertain. Trimming cost V 0 bases and J 9 bases, with 15 bases left between them. From germline, CDR1 is MNHEY and CDR2 SVGAGI. The CDR3 is 15 residues long. CDR3: CASSYSRNVQSEQFF. The DNA for the CDR3 is TGTGCCAGCAGTTACTCGAGAAATGTCCAGTCTGAGCAGTTCTTC.

The CDR3 loop is CASSPPHGGNNGEQFF. The CDR3 DNA follows: TGTGCCAGCTCACCACCGCACGGAGGCAACAACGGTGAGCAGTTCTTC. V usage is TRBV18 and J usage is TRBJ2-1; TRBD2 is a possible D gene (5 bases). V was cut by 0 bases and J by 9 bases, with 18 bases left in between. The CDR3 spans 16 residues. Germline lookup yields CDR1 KGHSH and CDR2 LQKENI.

The chain links TRBV20-1 to TRBJ2-3; 13 bases fit TRBD2. The trim removed 6 bases at V and 6 bases at J, leaving 9 bases unmatched. The CDR3 is 15 amino acids. Germline V gene sequence: CDR1 DFQATT, CDR2 SNEGSKA (reference sequence). CDR3 DNA sequence: TGCAGTGCCCACCCTGGGGGACTAGCGGGGGATACGCAGTATTTT. This translates into CSAHPGGLAGDTQYF.

This clonotype was observed a few times. This sequence joins TRBV5-1 and TRBJ2-3; D gene uncertain. Germline V lookup: CDR1 SGHRS, CDR2 YFSETQ. The V and J ends lost 4 bases and 10 bases respectively, with 16 bases between them. The CDR3 totals 13 residues. The CDR3 DNA is TGCGCCAGCAGCCCCGTACAGAATTTCGCGCAGTATTTT. Its translation: CASSPVQNFAQYF.

The chain couples TRBV11-2 to TRBJ2-3; 10 positions agree with TRBD2. V lost 5 bases to trimming and J lost 8 bases; unmatched junction nucleotides: 13. Germline-derived CDR1 and CDR2 are SGHAT and FQNNGV. CDR3 length equals 16 residues. The CDR3 region is CASSRQASGRESTQYF. CDR3 bases: TGTGCCAGCAGCCGACAGGCTAGCGGGAGAGAAAGTACGCAGTATTTT.

This clonotype was counted a few times. The V and J genes are TRBV7-6 and TRBJ2-5; D is ambiguous. This CDR3 is 15 amino acids long. Germline CDR1 and CDR2: SGHVS and FNYEAQ. V was pared by 1 base and J by 1 base, with 10 bases between. The CDR3 sequence is CASSLGLGIQETQYF. The CDR3 DNA follows: TGTGCCAGCAGCTTAGGACTGGGCATCCAAGAGACCCAGTACTTC.

CDR3 DNA: TGTGCCAGCAGCTTCGGGACTCTCTACACCGGGGAGCTGTTTTTT. Protein product: CASSFGTLYTGELFF. The chain is built from TRBV5-6 and TRBJ2-2, with D perhaps TRBD2 (6 bases). The CDR3 has 15 amino acids. Germline CDR1 and CDR2: SGHDT and YYEEEE. With 2 bases removed from V and 3 bases from J, the gap between germline ends came to 11 bases.

This clonotype appeared a single time. The rearrangement uses TRBV30 and TRBJ2-2; D might be TRBD2 (5 bases). V lost 2 bases, J lost 3 bases, and 10 bases lay in between. Germline CDR1 is GTSNPN and CDR2 is SVGIG (reference sequence). The CDR3 extends over 14 amino acids. The CDR3 loop is CAWSNWRDTGELFF. The CDR3 DNA sequence: TGTGCCTGGAGTAATTGGCGGGACACCGGGGAGCTGTTTTTT.

This clonotype was found many times. DNA for the CDR3: TGTGCCAGCTCATTTCCGGGACGGAACTACGAGCAGTACTTC. Residues: CASSFPGRNYEQYF. This sequence joins TRBV18 and TRBJ2-7, with D perhaps TRBD1 or TRBD2 (5 bases each). This CDR3 comprises 14 residues. CDR1 and CDR2 from the germline V gene are KGHSH and LQKENI. With 5 bases removed from V and 3 bases from J, the gap between germline ends came to 14 bases.

The genes are TRBV9 and TRBJ2-5; D unclear. Trimming shortened V by 0 bases and J by 1 base, and 7 bases separated the two germline ends. CDR3 length: 14 residues. CDR1 is SGDLS, CDR2 YYNGEE, per germline. CDR3 DNA sequence: TGTGCCAGCAGCGTAGCAGTGATCCAAGAGACCCAGTACTTC. Translating gives CASSVAVIQETQYF.

The chain uses TRBV5-4 and TRBJ2-5; TRBD2 matches at 10 bases. Germline values: CDR1 SGHNT, CDR2 YYREEE (reference sequence). The J segment lost 2 bases and the V segment lost 0 bases, leaving 7 bases of the junction unmatched. The CDR3 runs 17 residues. CDR3 region: CASSLAGVAGGQETQYF. CDR3 in DNA: TGTGCCAGCAGCTTGGCCGGGGTAGCGGGGGGACAAGAGACCCAGTACTTC.

The J gene is TRBJ2-3, the V gene TRBV12-3 or TRBV12-4; D possibly corresponds to TRBD1 (6 bases). Trimming left V 5 bases short and J 5 bases short, with 23 bases between. This CDR3 spans 17 amino acids. CDR3 sequence (DNA): TGTGCCAGCAGTCGTAGGGGCTTACAGGGTTGGGTAGATACGCAGTATTTT. Amino acid sequence: CASSRRGLQGWVDTQYF.

This rearrangement joins TRBV5-1 to TRBJ2-3; weak D call: TRBD2 (6 bases). The V gene lost 0 bases and the J gene lost 0 bases, with 11 bases spanning the gap. The V gene's germline CDR1 is SGHRS and CDR2 YFSETQ. This CDR3 has 16 amino acids. The CDR3 sequence is CASSLGLVGSTDTQYF. CDR3 nucleotides: TGCGCCAGCAGCTTGGGACTAGTCGGCAGCACAGATACGCAGTATTTT.

This clonotype was counted at least ten times. The V gene is TRBV7-2, the J gene TRBJ2-3; 12 nucleotides align to TRBD2. CDR1 and CDR2 (germline): SGHTA, FQGNSA. The V gene end was trimmed by 7 bases and the J gene end by 3 bases; junction bases not matched to a gene: 8. The CDR3 is 16 residues long. DNA for the CDR3: TGTGCCAGCAACCTAGCGGGAGGGCCGGGGACAGATACGCAGTATTTT. Translated, it gives CASNLAGGPGTDTQYF.

The chain combines TRBV18 with TRBJ1-1, with unresolved D. The V gene's germline CDR1 is KGHSH and CDR2 LQKENI. This CDR3 contains 12 residues. With 2 bases removed from V and 10 bases from J, the gap between germline ends came to 11 bases. CDR3 amino acids: CASSPLDGGAFF. CDR3 DNA: TGTGCCAGCTCACCATTGGACGGAGGAGCTTTCTTT.

This clonotype turned up a few times. The chain links TRBV25-1 to TRBJ2-5; tentatively, D is TRBD2 (5 bases). V dropped 8 bases and J dropped 3 bases, with 16 bases sitting between them. CDR1 MGHDK and CDR2 SYGVNS come from the germline V gene. The CDR3 length is 14 residues. In nucleotides, the CDR3 is TGTGCCAGCCAGAGGGCAGGACCTAAAGAGACCCAGTACTTC. Its protein product is CASQRAGPKETQYF.

This clonotype was seen a handful of times. Here the CDR3 DNA reads TGTGCCAGCGCACTATACAATGAGCAGTTCTTC. This encodes CASALYNEQFF. This chain uses TRBV7-9 with TRBJ2-1, with unresolved D. V lost 8 bases and J lost 4, with 6 bases in between. The CDR3 covers 11 residues. Per germline, CDR1 SEHNR and CDR2 FQNEAQ (reference sequence).

This clonotype was detected many times. The chain uses TRBV12-3 or TRBV12-4 and TRBJ2-2, with 9 bases that match TRBD2. The CDR3 consists of 16 residues. The junction had 7 bases not matched to a gene; V was cut back by 2 bases and J by 6 bases. CDR3: CASSLLAGPSAGELFF. CDR3 sequence (DNA): TGTGCCAGCAGTTTACTAGCGGGGCCCAGTGCCGGGGAGCTGTTTTTT.

The chain links TRBV12-3 or TRBV12-4 to TRBJ1-5; D is perhaps TRBD1 (5 bases). Trimming removed 1 base from V and 6 bases from J, with 16 bases in between. The CDR3 covers 16 residues. Written as DNA, the CDR3 is TGTGCCAGCAGTTTAGACGGCCAGGGCAGCGGTCAGCCCCAGCATTTT. This gives the protein CASSLDGQGSGQPQHF.

This clonotype was observed a handful of times. The chain is built from TRBV6-1 and TRBJ2-3, with 12 bases lining up with TRBD1. V gave up 7 bases and J gave up 3 bases; unmatched junction bases: 5. Germline V gene sequence: CDR1 MNHNS, CDR2 SASEGT. The CDR3 runs to 15 residues. The CDR3 spells CASTPGQGATDTQYF. In DNA form, the CDR3 reads TGTGCCAGCACTCCGGGACAGGGGGCGACAGATACGCAGTATTTT.

This chain connects TRBV11-2 to TRBJ1-3; D is possibly TRBD1 (6 bases). V was clipped by 5 bases and J by 0 bases, with 14 bases between them. The germline V gene has CDR1 SGHAT and CDR2 FQNNGV. The CDR3 is 16 amino acids. The CDR3 is CASSLRGADSGNTIYF. Here the CDR3 DNA reads TGTGCCAGCAGCCTACGGGGGGCAGACTCTGGAAACACCATATATTTT.

This clonotype has only a few counts. This chain joins TRBV19 and TRBJ2-1; D not certain. Trimming removed 3 bases from V and 8 bases from J, with 14 bases in between. The CDR3 sequence is 14 residues long. Germline CDR1 reads LNHDA; CDR2 reads SQIVND (reference sequence). In DNA form, the CDR3 reads TGTGCCAGTAGTATCCCCGGCCTAGGGTATGAGCAGTTCTTC. This sequence encodes CASSIPGLGYEQFF.

This clonotype was recorded a few times. This chain links TRBV7-8 with TRBJ1-1; D is ambiguous. The CDR3 totals 13 residues. The ends were cut back, 5 bases at V and 6 bases at J, with 13 bases in the middle. Germline CDR1 is SGHVS and CDR2 is FQNEAQ. CDR3 DNA sequence: TGTGCCAGCAGCGTCCGGGCCATTGCTGAAGCTTTCTTT. It encodes CASSVRAIAEAFF.

The V call is TRBV6-5, the J call TRBJ1-1; D is uncertain. The CDR3 runs 14 residues. V lost 8 bases and J 6 bases, leaving 19 bases between the germline ends. The germline V gene has CDR1 MNHEY and CDR2 SVGAGI. CDR3 DNA sequence: TGTGCCAGCGGGCCCGGCCAGGTCGGCTCTGAAGCTTTCTTT. This translates into CASGPGQVGSEAFF.

This clonotype was found many times. V usage is TRBV11-2 and J usage is TRBJ2-1; D unresolved. This CDR3 contains 11 residues. Germline V CDR1 and CDR2: SGHAT, FQNNGV. V shed 4 bases and J shed 9 bases, with 7 bases lying between them. The CDR3 loop is CASSSGPEQFF. The DNA of the CDR3 is TGTGCCAGCAGCTCGGGTCCTGAGCAGTTCTTC.